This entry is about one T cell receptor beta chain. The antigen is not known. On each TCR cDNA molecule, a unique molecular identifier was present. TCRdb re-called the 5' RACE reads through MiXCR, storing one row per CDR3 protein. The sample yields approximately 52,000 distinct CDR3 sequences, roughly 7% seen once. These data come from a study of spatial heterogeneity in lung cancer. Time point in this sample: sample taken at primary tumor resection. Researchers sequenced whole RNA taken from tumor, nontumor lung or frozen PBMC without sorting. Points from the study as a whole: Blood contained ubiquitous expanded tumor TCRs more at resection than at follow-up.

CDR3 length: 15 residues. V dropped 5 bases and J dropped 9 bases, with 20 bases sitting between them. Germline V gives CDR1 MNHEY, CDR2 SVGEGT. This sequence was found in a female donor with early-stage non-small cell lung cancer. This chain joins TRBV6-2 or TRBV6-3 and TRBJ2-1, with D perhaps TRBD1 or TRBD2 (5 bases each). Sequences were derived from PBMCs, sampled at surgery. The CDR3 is CASSGAGRPRSEQFF. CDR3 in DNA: TGTGCCAGCAGTGGGGCGGGTCGACCCAGGAGTGAGCAGTTCTTC.